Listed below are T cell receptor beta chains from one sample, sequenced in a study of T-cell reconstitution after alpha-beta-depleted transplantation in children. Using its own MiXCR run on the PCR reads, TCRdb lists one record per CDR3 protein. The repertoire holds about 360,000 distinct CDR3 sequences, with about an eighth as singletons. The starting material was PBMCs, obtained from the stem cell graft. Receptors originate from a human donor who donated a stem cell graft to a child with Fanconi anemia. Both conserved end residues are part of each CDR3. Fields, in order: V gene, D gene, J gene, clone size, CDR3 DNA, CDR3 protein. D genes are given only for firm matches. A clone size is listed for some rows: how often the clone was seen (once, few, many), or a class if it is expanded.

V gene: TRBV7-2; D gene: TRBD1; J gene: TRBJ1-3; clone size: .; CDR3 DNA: TGTGCCAGCAGCTTCCGACAGGGGGGGGGAAACACCATATATTTT; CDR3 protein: CASSFRQGGGNTIYF
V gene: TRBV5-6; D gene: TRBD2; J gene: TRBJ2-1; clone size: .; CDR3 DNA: TGTGCCAGCAGCTTTTCTAGCGGGGGGGCCTCCAATGAGCAGTTCTTC; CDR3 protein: CASSFSSGGASNEQFF
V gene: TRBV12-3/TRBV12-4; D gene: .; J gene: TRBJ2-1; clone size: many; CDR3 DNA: TGTGCCAGCAGTACTCTCTCGGAGCAGTTCTTC; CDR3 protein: CASSTLSEQFF
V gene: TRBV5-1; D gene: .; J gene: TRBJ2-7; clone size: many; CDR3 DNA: TGCGCCAGCAGCTTTCAGGGAAATTCCTACGAGCAGTACTTC; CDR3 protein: CASSFQGNSYEQYF
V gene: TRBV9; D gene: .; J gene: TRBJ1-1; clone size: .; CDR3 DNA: TGTGCCAGCAGCCCAGGATTCACTGAAGCTTTCTTT; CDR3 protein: CASSPGFTEAFF
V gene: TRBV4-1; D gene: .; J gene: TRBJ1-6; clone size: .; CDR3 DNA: TGCGCCAGCAGCCAAGATAATATCAGGAACGGGGATTCACCCCTCCACTTT; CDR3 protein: CASSQDNIRNGDSPLHF
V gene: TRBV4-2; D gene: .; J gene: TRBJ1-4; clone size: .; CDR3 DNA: TGTGCCAGCAGCCAAGATATCAGGACAGCTAATGAAAAACTGTTTTTT; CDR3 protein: CASSQDIRTANEKLFF
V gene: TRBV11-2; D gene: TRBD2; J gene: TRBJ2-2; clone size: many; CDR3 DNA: TGTGCCAGCAGCTTAAGCGGGGGGCCCTTCACCGGGGAGCTGTTTTTT; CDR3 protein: CASSLSGGPFTGELFF
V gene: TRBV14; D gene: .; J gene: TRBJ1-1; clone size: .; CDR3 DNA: TGTGCCAGCAGCCAAGGACGGACCACTGAAGCTTTCTTT; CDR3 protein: CASSQGRTTEAFF
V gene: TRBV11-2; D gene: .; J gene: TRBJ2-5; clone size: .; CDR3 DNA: TGTGCCAGCAGCCCCCAACGGGGCACAGAGACCCAGTACTTC; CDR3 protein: CASSPQRGTETQYF
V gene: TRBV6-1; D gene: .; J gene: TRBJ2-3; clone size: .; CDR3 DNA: TGTGCCAGCATCCGGGACTTGACAGATACGCAGTATTTT; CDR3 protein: CASIRDLTDTQYF
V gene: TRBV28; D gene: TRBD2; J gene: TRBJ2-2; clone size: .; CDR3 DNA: TGTGCCAGCAGACCCGGGGGGACGAACACCGGGGAGCTGTTTTTT; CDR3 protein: CASRPGGTNTGELFF
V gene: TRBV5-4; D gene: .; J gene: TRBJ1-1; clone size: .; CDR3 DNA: TGTGCCAGCAGCCTGGGTCGGGAGGTCACTGAAGCTTTCTTT; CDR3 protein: CASSLGREVTEAFF
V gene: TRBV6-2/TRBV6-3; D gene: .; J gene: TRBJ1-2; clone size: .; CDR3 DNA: TGTGCCAGCAGTTACGAACAGATCTATGGCTACACCTTC; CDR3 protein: CASSYEQIYGYTF
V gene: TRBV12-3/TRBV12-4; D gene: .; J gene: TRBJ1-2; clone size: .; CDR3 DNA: TGTGCCAGCAGTTTGCAGGGATCCTTCTATGGCTACACCTTC; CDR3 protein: CASSLQGSFYGYTF
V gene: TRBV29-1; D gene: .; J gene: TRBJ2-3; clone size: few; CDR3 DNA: TGCAGCGTTCCGACCGCGGGGAGCAGCACAGATACGCAGTATTTT; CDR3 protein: CSVPTAGSSTDTQYF
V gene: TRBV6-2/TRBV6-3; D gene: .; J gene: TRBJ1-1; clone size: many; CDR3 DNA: TGTGCCAGCAGTTACTCTGTTGCTGAAGCTTTCTTT; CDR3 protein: CASSYSVAEAFF
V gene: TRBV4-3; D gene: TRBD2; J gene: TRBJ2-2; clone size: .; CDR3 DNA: TGCGCCAGCAGCCAAGATGTGGCGGGGGGAGCCGGGGAGCTGTTTTTT; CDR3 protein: CASSQDVAGGAGELFF
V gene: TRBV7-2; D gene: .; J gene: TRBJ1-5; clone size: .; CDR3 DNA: TGTGCCAGCAGCAACGGACCGTATCAGCCCCAGCATTTT; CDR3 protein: CASSNGPYQPQHF
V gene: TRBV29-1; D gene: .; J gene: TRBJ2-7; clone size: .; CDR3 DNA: TGCAGCGTCGGAACCGGGACTCCCTACGAGCAGTACTTC; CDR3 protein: CSVGTGTPYEQYF
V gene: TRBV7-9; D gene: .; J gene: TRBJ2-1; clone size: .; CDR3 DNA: TGTGCCAGCAGCTCAGACAGGAAGGTAACGAATGAGCAGTTCTTC; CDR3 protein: CASSSDRKVTNEQFF
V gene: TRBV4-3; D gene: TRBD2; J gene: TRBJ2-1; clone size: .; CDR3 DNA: TGCGCCAGCAGCCAAGATTACGGGGGGAATGAGCAGTTCTTC; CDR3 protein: CASSQDYGGNEQFF
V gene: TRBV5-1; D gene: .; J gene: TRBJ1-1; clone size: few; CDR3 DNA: TGCGCCAGCAGCTTGAAGGTAATTCGCGACAGATACACTGAAGCTTTCTTT; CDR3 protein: CASSLKVIRDRYTEAFF
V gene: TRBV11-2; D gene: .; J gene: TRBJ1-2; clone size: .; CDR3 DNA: TGTGCCAGCAGCATCTCGGGCAGGGGTGATGGCTACACCTTC; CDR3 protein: CASSISGRGDGYTF
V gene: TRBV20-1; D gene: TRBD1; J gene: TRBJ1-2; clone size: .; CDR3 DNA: TGCAGTGCTACGGCAGGGGGCGGTTCCTATGGCTACACCTTC; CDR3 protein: CSATAGGGSYGYTF
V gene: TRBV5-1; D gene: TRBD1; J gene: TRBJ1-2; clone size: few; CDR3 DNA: TGCGCCAGTTCTTCAGGGGGCTCCACTAACTATGGCTACACCTTC; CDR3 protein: CASSSGGSTNYGYTF
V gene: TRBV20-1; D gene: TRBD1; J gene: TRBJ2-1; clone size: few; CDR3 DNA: TGCAGTGCTCGGGGGACAGGGGGATGGAATGAGCAGTTCTTC; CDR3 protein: CSARGTGGWNEQFF
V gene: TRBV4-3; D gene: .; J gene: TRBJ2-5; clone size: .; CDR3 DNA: TGCGCCAGCAGCCCTGTAAAGGGGGAAGAGACCCAGTACTTC; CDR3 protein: CASSPVKGEETQYF
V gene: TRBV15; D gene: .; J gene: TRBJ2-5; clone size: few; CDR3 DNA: TGTGCCACCATCAGAGATGGGACGGGCTACCGGGCGAGGACCCAGTACTTC; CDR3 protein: CATIRDGTGYRARTQYF
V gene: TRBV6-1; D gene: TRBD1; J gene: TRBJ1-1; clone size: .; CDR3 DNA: TGTGCCAGCAGAAACGACAGGGTCGTCACTGAAGCTTTCTTT; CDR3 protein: CASRNDRVVTEAFF
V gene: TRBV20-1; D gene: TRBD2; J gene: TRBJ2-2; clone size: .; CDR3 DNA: TGCAGTGCTAAATCTAGCGGGGGGGCTGTCACCGGGGAGCTGTTTTTT; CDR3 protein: CSAKSSGGAVTGELFF
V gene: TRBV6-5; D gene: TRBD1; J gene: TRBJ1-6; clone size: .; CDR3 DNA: TGTGCCAGCAGTTACTCGGAACAGGGGGACTCACCCCTCCACTTT; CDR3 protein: CASSYSEQGDSPLHF
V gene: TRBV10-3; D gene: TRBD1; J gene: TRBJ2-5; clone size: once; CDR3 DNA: TGTGCCATCAGTGAACAGGGGGCAATCGAGACCCAGTACTTC; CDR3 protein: CAISEQGAIETQYF
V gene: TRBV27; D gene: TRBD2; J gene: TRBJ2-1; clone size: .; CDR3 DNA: TGTGCCAGCAAGACAGGGCGGGGGGGTCAGAAGAATGAGCAGTTCTTC; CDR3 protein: CASKTGRGGQKNEQFF
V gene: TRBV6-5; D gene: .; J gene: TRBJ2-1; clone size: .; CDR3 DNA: TGTGCCAGCAGTTACGACTGGGGAACCTACAATGAGCAGTTCTTC; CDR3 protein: CASSYDWGTYNEQFF